Each of the 27 T cell receptor beta chains below was sequenced from the same sample in a study of control samples from healthy donors and cancer patients. Profiled with immunoSEQ multiplex PCR; TCRdb holds only in-frame clones, not every one. The table shows roughly 370,000 clones, with 90% occurring only once. The sample consisted of PBMCs. The receptors here all came from a man aged 40-50 years with head and neck cancer.

This clone was observed a handful of times. The J gene is TRBJ2-7, the V gene TRBV5-6; possible D gene TRBD2, 5 bases. CDR1 and CDR2 from the germline V gene are SGHDT and YYEEEE. The CDR3 contains 14 residues. V lost 1 base to trimming and J lost 4 bases, with 12 bases between them. The CDR3 DNA follows: TGTGCCAGCAGCTTGAGCGGATACACTTACGAGCAGTACTTC. Amino acids: CASSLSGYTYEQYF.

Only one count was recorded for this clone. The J gene is TRBJ2-3, the V gene TRBV11-3; 8 bases line up with TRBD1. This CDR3 has 15 amino acids. Germline CDR1 and CDR2: SGHNT and YENEEA. Germline trimming cut 5 bases from V and 1 base from J; bases unmatched to any gene: 5. DNA of the CDR3: TGTGCCAGCAGCACGGACAGGGACCGCACAGATACGCAGTATTTT. Translating it yields CASSTDRDRTDTQYF.

This clone was counted a single time. For the CDR3, the DNA is TGTGCCAGCAGTTATTCGGGGGGCTGGACTGAAGCTTTCTTT. Translation: CASSYSGGWTEAFF. The rearrangement links TRBV6-2 or TRBV6-3 to TRBJ1-1; D might be TRBD1 (6 bases). Germline CDR1 and CDR2: MNHEY and SVGEGT. The CDR3 contains 14 residues. The germline V and J ends were trimmed by 3 bases and 5 bases, with 13 bases remaining between them.

V gene TRBV7-9 combines with J gene TRBJ1-5, with D possibly matching TRBD1 (6 bases). The CDR3 sequence is 14 residues long. Trimming took off 0 bases at V and 11 bases at J, with 14 bases between the two ends. Germline values: CDR1 SEHNR, CDR2 FQNEAQ (reference sequence). The CDR3 DNA follows: TGTGCCAGCAGCTTAGCGGGGGGCAAGGGGGCCCAGCATTTT. Protein: CASSLAGGKGAQHF.

The chain employs TRBV30 and TRBJ1-2; D ambiguous. The germline CDR1 and CDR2 sequences are GTSNPN and SVGIG (reference sequence). V gave up 7 bases and J gave up 8 bases, with 11 bases separating them. The CDR3 spans 10 residues. The DNA for the CDR3 is TGTGCCTCCCAATTAAAAGGCTACACCTTC. It specifies CASQLKGYTF.

The chain carries TRBV18 and TRBJ1-1; D is unresolved. V was pared by 3 bases and J by 3 bases, with 11 bases between. Germline V lookup: CDR1 KGHSH, CDR2 LQKENI. The CDR3 covers 14 residues. The CDR3 DNA follows: TGTGCCAGCTCACCGCAGCACGGGGACACTGAAGCTTTCTTT. Translation gives CASSPQHGDTEAFF.

The genes are TRBV5-1 and TRBJ2-7; 8 bases line up with TRBD1. The V gene's germline CDR1 is SGHRS and CDR2 YFSETQ. This CDR3 region has 15 residues. V lost 4 bases and J lost 0; bases outside the gene matches: 6. CDR3 loop: CASSDRDRISYEQYF. The CDR3 DNA reads TGCGCCAGCAGCGACCGGGACAGGATCTCCTACGAGCAGTACTTC.

The chain combines TRBV9 with TRBJ1-1; D unclear. The germline V gene encodes CDR1 SGDLS and CDR2 YYNGEE. The V end lost 4 bases, the J end lost 7 bases, and 14 bases lay between the germline ends. The CDR3 runs 13 residues. The CDR3: CASSIRTGFEAFF. In DNA form, the CDR3 reads TGTGCCAGCAGCATAAGGACGGGATTTGAAGCTTTCTTT.

On this clone itself: Other DNA sequences in this specimen translate into the identical CDR3. The J gene is TRBJ1-5, the V gene TRBV5-1; 7 bases match TRBD1. J was trimmed by 4 bases and V by 0 bases; bases with no gene match: 4. Looked up from germline, CDR1 is SGHRS and CDR2 is YFSETQ. The CDR3 is 15 amino acids. The CDR3 sequence is CASSLGDRENQPQHF. The CDR3 DNA follows: TGCGCCAGCAGCTTGGGCGACAGGGAAAATCAGCCCCAGCATTTT. Based on the CDR3 plus reference TRBV5-1 and TRBJ1-5, the full variable domain is KAGVTQTPRYLIKTRGQQVTLSCSPISGHRSVSWYQQTPGQGLQFLFEYFSETQRNKGNFPGRFSGRQFSNSRSEMNVSTLELGDSALYLCASSLGDRENQPQHFGDGTRLSIL.

The V call is TRBV27, the J call TRBJ2-5; 11 bases map to TRBD2. The germline V gene encodes CDR1 MNHEY and CDR2 SMNVEV (reference sequence). The length of the CDR3 is 15 residues. V shed 4 bases and J 7 bases; nucleotides not matched to a gene: 8. This CDR3 is CASSSGTSGSGTQYF. The CDR3 DNA is TGTGCCAGCAGTTCCGGGACTAGCGGCTCGGGGACCCAGTACTTC.

J is TRBJ1-1 and V is TRBV7-9, with a tentative D call TRBD1 (5 bases). Germline assignment: CDR1 SEHNR and CDR2 FQNEAQ (reference sequence). Trimming took off 4 bases at V and 1 base at J, with 7 bases between the two ends. CDR3 length: 13 residues. This chain's CDR3 is CASSSQANTEAFF. The CDR3 nucleotides are TGTGCCAGCAGCTCACAGGCGAACACTGAAGCTTTCTTT. Based on the CDR3 plus reference TRBV7-9 and TRBJ1-1, the full variable domain is DTGVSQNPRHKITKRGQNVTFRCDPISEHNRLYWYRQTLGQGPEFLTYFQNEAQLEKSRLLSDRFSAERPKGSFSTLEIQRTEQGDSAMYLCASSSQANTEAFFGQGTRLTVV.

The rearrangement joins TRBV30 to TRBJ2-1; the D gene is possibly TRBD2 (6 bases). Trimming pared 1 base from V and 8 bases from J, leaving 6 bases between. CDR1 and CDR2 from the germline V gene are GTSNPN and SVGIG (reference sequence). This CDR3 has 11 amino acids. The CDR3 DNA follows: TGTGCCTGGAGTGGGGGGGATGAGCAGTTCTTC. This gives the protein CAWSGGDEQFF.

The chain recombines TRBV6-6 with TRBJ2-7; D is possibly TRBD1 or TRBD2 (5 bases each). The V end lost 6 bases, the J end lost 6 bases, and 21 bases lay between the germline ends. There are 15 residues in the CDR3. Germline lookup yields CDR1 MNHNY and CDR2 SVGAGI (reference sequence). This chain's CDR3 is CASRAADKDSGEQYF. CDR3 nucleotides: TGTGCCAGCAGAGCAGCGGACAAAGACTCAGGCGAGCAGTACTTC.

The genes are TRBV5-1 and TRBJ1-5; perhaps TRBD1 as D (6 bases). This CDR3 spans 13 amino acids. V lost 4 bases and J 9 bases, leaving 14 bases between the germline ends. The germline gives CDR1 SGHRS, CDR2 YFSETQ. The CDR3 here is CASSPAGDRPQHF. The CDR3 DNA follows: TGCGCCAGCAGCCCCGCAGGGGACCGGCCCCAGCATTTT.

The rearrangement links TRBV5-1 to TRBJ2-3; unclear D gene. The CDR3 runs to 15 residues. Germline lookup yields CDR1 SGHRS and CDR2 YFSETQ. Trimming took off 7 bases at V and 0 bases at J, with 15 bases between the two ends. CDR3 sequence reads: CASQLIGTSTDTQYF. The CDR3 DNA reads TGCGCCAGCCAGCTAATCGGTACTAGCACAGATACGCAGTATTTT.

The J gene is TRBJ2-2, the V gene TRBV10-2, with 14 bases matching TRBD2. This CDR3 is built from 17 residues. Unmatched junction bases numbered 4, after V lost 3 bases and J lost 4 bases. Per the germline V gene, CDR1 is WSHSY and CDR2 is SAAADI. DNA of the CDR3: TGCGCCAGCAGTGATGGGACTAGCGGGAGCACCACCGGGGAGCTGTTTTTT. This encodes CASSDGTSGSTTGELFF.

The chain carries TRBV9 and TRBJ2-2; the D is unclear. The CDR3 runs 14 residues. V lost 4 bases, J lost 4 bases, and 11 bases lay in between. Germline loops: CDR1 SGDLS, CDR2 YYNGEE. CDR3 sequence: CASSSPRSTGELFF. The CDR3 DNA reads TGTGCCAGCAGCTCCCCTAGGAGCACCGGGGAGCTGTTTTTT.

V and J are TRBV2 and TRBJ2-1, with TRBD2 matching over 9 bases. V was clipped by 1 base and J by 9 bases; unmatched bases: 7. Germline V gene data show CDR1 as SNHLY and CDR2 as FYNNEI. The CDR3 is made up of 15 amino acids. CDR3 coding DNA: TGTGCCAGCAGTGAAGAAAGCGGGAGGTTCATTGAGCAGTTCTTC. Amino acid sequence: CASSEESGRFIEQFF.

This chain links TRBV10-1 with TRBJ1-1, with 7 bases that match TRBD1. J gave up 5 bases and V 6 bases, and 6 bases lay outside the gene matches. CDR3 length equals 13 residues. Germline-derived CDR1 and CDR2 are WNHNN and SYGVQD (reference sequence). CDR3 loop: CASSPDRRTEAFF. In nucleotides, the CDR3 is TGCGCCAGCAGCCCGGACAGGCGAACTGAAGCTTTCTTT.

This clone appeared once. The chain joins TRBV5-1 to TRBJ2-1; 12 nucleotides match TRBD2. Losses at the gene ends were 3 bases for V and 5 bases for J; bases not matched to a gene: 6. This CDR3 is built from 16 residues. The germline V gene has CDR1 SGHRS and CDR2 YFSETQ. The CDR3 DNA is TGCGCCAGCAGCTCGGGACTAGCGGGCAGAAACAATGAGCAGTTCTTC. It translates to CASSSGLAGRNNEQFF. Using reference TRBV5-1 and TRBJ2-1 for the parts outside the CDR3, the full variable domain is KAGVTQTPRYLIKTRGQQVTLSCSPISGHRSVSWYQQTPGQGLQFLFEYFSETQRNKGNFPGRFSGRQFSNSRSEMNVSTLELGDSALYLCASSSGLAGRNNEQFFGPGTRLTVL.

This clone was observed a few times. The chain joins TRBV10-3 to TRBJ1-1, with a weak D call TRBD1 (5 bases). Trimming shortened V by 5 bases and J by 1 base, and 11 bases separated the two germline ends. Germline assignment: CDR1 ENHRY and CDR2 SYGVKD. CDR3 length: 14 residues. CDR3 bases: TGTGCCATCAGTTTACAGGTAGGGAACACTGAAGCTTTCTTT. Its protein product is CAISLQVGNTEAFF.

The V and J genes are TRBV14 and TRBJ1-1; 7 bases agree with TRBD1. Looked up from germline, CDR1 is SGHDN and CDR2 is FVKESK. The CDR3 is 13 residues long. The V gene end was trimmed by 3 bases and the J gene end by 4 bases; junction bases not matched to a gene: 2. CDR3 DNA: TGTGCCAGCAGCCATAGGGGGCTCACTGAAGCTTTCTTT. This gives the protein CASSHRGLTEAFF.

This clone was observed a single time. The chain joins TRBV5-4 to TRBJ2-7; D call uncertain. Germline V gene lookup returns CDR1 SGHNT and CDR2 YYREEE (reference sequence). The CDR3 is 14 residues long. The V end was cut by 4 bases, the J end by 3 bases, with 14 bases between. CDR3 nucleotides: TGTGCCAGCAGCCGAGAGACATCCTTCTACGAGCAGTACTTC. Translated: CASSRETSFYEQYF.

The rearrangement uses TRBV7-2 and TRBJ1-1, with D uncertain. Trimming stripped 1 base from V and 2 bases from J, with 11 bases between. The CDR3 is 15 residues long. Germline loops: CDR1 SGHTA, CDR2 FQGNSA. CDR3 DNA: TGTGCCAGCAGCTTAGAAGGCAGTATTAACACTGAAGCTTTCTTT. Amino acid sequence: CASSLEGSINTEAFF. Filled out from reference TRBV7-2 and TRBJ1-1, the complete variable domain reads GAGVSQSPSNKVTEKGKDVELRCDPISGHTALYWYRQSLGQGLEFLIYFQGNSAPDKSGLPSDRFSAERTGGSVSTLTIQRTQQEDSAVYLCASSLEGSINTEAFFGQGTRLTVV.

The CDR3 loop reads CASSQGPSNEKLFF. CDR3 in DNA: TGTGCCAGCAGCCAGGGGCCCTCTAATGAAAAACTGTTTTTT. The V call is TRBV3-1 (or the pseudogene TRBV3-2), the J call TRBJ1-4; D is perhaps TRBD1 (5 bases). The germline gives CDR1 LGHDT, CDR2 YNNKEL (reference sequence). V lost 3 bases and J lost 3, with 8 bases in between. The CDR3 spans 14 residues.

The CDR3: CASSLAKLETQYF. The CDR3 coding sequence is TGCGCCAGCAGCTTGGCCAAGCTGGAGACCCAGTACTTC. V is TRBV5-1 and J is TRBJ2-5, with D uncertain. The CDR3 covers 13 residues. Trimming left V 0 bases short and J 5 bases short, with 8 bases between. The V gene's germline CDR1 is SGHRS and CDR2 YFSETQ.

The chain joins TRBV6-5 to TRBJ2-3; D perhaps matches TRBD1 (5 bases). V lost 0 bases and J lost 0, with 7 bases in between. Germline CDR1 reads MNHEY; CDR2 reads SVGAGI. The CDR3 loop spans 15 amino acids. The CDR3 coding sequence is TGTGCCAGCAGTTACTCAGGGGATAGCACAGATACGCAGTATTTT. It yields the protein CASSYSGDSTDTQYF.